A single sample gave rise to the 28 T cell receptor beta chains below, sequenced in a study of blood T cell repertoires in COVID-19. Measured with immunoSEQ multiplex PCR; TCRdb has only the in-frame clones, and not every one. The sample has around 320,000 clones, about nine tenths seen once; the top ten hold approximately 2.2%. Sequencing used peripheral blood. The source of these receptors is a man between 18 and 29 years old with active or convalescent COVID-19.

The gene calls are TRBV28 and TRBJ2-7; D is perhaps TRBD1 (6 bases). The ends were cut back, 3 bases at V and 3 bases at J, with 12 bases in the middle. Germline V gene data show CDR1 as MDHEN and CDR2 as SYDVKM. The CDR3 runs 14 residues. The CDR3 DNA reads TGTGCCAGCAGTTTGCGGCAGGGGAACTACGAGCAGTACTTC. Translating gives CASSLRQGNYEQYF.

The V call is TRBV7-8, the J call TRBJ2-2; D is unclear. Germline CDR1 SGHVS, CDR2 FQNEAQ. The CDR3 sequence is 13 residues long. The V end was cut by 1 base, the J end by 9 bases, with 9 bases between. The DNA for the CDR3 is TGTGCCAGCAGCTTAGAGCTTGGGCGGGAGCTGTTTTTT. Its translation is CASSLELGRELFF.

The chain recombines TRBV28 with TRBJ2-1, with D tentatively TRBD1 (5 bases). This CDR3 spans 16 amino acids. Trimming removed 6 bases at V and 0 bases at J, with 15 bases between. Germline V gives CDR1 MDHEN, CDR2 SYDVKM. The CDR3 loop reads CASSPGRGFSYNEQFF. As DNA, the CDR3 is TGTGCCAGCAGCCCCGGAAGGGGTTTCTCCTACAATGAGCAGTTCTTC.

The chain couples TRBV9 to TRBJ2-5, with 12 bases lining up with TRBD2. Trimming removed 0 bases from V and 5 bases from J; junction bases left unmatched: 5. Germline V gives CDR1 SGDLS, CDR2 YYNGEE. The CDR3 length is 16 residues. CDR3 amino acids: CASSVGGLAGRETQYF. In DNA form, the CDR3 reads TGTGCCAGCAGCGTAGGAGGACTAGCGGGAAGGGAGACCCAGTACTTC.

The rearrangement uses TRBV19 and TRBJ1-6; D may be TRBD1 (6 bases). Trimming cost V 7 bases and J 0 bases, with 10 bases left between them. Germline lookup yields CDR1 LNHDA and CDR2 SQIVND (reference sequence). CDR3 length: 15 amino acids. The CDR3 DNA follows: TGTGCCAGTACCGACAGGAGCTCCTATAATTCACCCCTCCACTTT. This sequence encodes CASTDRSSYNSPLHF. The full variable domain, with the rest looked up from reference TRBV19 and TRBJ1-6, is DGGITQSPKYLFRKEGQNVTLSCEQNLNHDAMYWYRQDPGQGLRLIYYSQIVNDFQKGDIAEGYSVSREKKESFPLTVTSAQKNPTAFYLCASTDRSSYNSPLHFGNGTRLTVT.

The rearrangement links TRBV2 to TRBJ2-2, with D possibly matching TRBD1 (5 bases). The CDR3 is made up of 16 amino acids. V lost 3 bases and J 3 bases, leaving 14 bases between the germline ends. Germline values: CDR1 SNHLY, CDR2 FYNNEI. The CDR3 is CASSDSPGYDTGELFF. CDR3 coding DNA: TGTGCCAGCAGTGACTCCCCAGGGTACGACACCGGGGAGCTGTTTTTT.

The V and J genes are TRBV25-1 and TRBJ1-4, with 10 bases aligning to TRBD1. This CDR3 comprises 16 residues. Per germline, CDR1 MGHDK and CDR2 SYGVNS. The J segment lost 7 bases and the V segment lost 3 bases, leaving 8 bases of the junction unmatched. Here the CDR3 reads CASSDPDRGHREKLFF. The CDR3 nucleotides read TGTGCCAGCAGTGACCCCGACAGGGGGCATCGTGAAAAACTGTTTTTT. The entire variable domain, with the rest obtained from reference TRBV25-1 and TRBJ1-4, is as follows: EADIYQTPRYLVIGTGKKITLECSQTMGHDKMYWYQQDPGMELHLIHYSYGVNSTEKGDLSSESTVSRIRTEHFPLTLESARPSHTSQYLCASSDPDRGHREKLFFGSGTQLSVL.

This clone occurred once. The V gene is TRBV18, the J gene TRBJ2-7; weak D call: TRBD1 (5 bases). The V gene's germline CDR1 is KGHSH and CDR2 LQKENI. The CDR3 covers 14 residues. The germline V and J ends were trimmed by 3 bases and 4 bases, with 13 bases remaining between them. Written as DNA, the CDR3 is TGTGCCAGCTCACCCCGACAGAACCAGTACGAGCAGTACTTC. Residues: CASSPRQNQYEQYF.

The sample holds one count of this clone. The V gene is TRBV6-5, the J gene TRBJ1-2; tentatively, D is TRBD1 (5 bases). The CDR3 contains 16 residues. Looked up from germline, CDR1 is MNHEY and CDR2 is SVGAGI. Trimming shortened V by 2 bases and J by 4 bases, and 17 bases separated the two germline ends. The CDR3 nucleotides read TGTGCCAGCAGTTACCGAGGTTCAGGGAATAGCTATGGCTACACCTTC. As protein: CASSYRGSGNSYGYTF.

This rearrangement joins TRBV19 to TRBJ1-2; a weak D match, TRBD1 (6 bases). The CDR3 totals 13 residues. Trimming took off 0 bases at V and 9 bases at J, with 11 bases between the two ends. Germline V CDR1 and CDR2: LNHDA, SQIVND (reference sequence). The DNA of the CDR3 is TGTGCCAGTAGTATAGAAGACGGGGACAGCTACACCTTC. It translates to CASSIEDGDSYTF.

Written as DNA, the CDR3 is TGTGCCAGCAGGCGGGGGCAGGGTTCGTATGAAGCTTTCTTT. Encoded protein: CASRRGQGSYEAFF. The rearrangement joins TRBV27 to TRBJ1-1; D may be TRBD1 (6 bases). The CDR3 covers 14 residues. The germline V and J ends were trimmed by 6 bases and 7 bases, with 18 bases remaining between them. CDR1 is MNHEY, CDR2 SMNVEV, per germline (reference sequence).

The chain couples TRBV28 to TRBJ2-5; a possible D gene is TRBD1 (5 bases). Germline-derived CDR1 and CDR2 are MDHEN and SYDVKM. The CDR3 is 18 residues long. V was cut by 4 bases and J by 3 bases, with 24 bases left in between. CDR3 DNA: TGTGCCAGCAGTTCTGGATCAGCAGGGATGAATTTGGAAGAGACCCAGTACTTC. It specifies CASSSGSAGMNLEETQYF.

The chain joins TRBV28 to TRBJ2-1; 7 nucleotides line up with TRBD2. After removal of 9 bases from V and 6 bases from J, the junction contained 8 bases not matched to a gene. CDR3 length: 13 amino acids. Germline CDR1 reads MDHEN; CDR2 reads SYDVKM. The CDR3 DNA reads TGTGCCAGTAAATGGGGGGGAGCCAATGAGCAGTTCTTC. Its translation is CASKWGGANEQFF.

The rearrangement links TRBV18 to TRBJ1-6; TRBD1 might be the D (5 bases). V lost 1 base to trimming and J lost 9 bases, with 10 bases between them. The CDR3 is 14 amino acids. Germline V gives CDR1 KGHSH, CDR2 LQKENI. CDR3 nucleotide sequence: TGTGCCAGCTCACCACAGGGGTTAGCTTCACCCCTCCACTTT. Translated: CASSPQGLASPLHF.

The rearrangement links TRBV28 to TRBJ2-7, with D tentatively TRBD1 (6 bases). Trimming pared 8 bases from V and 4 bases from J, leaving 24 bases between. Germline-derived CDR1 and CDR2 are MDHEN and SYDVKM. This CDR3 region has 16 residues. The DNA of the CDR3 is TGTGCCAGCTTGGGACAAGAAGCTAAGGGTGGGTACGAGCAGTACTTC. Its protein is CASLGQEAKGGYEQYF.

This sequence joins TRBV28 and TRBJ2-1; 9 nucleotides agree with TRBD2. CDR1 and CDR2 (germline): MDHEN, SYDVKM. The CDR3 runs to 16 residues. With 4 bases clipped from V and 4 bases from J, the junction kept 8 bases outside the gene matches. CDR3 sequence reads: CASSSRTSGYYNEQFF. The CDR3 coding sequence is TGTGCCAGCAGTTCCCGTACTAGCGGGTATTACAATGAGCAGTTCTTC.

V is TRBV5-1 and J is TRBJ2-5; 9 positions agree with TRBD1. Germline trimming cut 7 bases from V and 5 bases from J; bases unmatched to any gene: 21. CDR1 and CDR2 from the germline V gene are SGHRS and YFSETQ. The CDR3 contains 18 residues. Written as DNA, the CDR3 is TGCGCCAGCGCAGGAGGGGAGACTTCGGGACAGGGTTTCGAGACCCAGTACTTC. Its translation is CASAGGETSGQGFETQYF.

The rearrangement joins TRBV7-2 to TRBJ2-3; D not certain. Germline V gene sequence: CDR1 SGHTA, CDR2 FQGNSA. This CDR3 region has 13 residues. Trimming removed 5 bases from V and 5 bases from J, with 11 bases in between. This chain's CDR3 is CASSVLVGDTQYF. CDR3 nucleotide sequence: TGTGCCAGCAGCGTCCTAGTTGGAGATACGCAGTATTTT.

In DNA, the CDR3 is TGTGCTCCACAGGGGGCGCTTAGGGGCAATCAGCCCCAGCATTTT. It translates to CAPQGALRGNQPQHF. This chain links TRBV12-5 with TRBJ1-5; TRBD1 agrees at 9 bases. This CDR3 has 15 residues. Germline V CDR1 and CDR2: LGHNT, FRNRAP. J gave up 2 bases and V 11 bases, and 10 bases lay outside the gene matches.

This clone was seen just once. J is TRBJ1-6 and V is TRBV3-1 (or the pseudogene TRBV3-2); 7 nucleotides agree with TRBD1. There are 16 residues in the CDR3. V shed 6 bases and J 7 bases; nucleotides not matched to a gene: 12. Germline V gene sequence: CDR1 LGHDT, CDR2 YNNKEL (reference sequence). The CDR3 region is CASRSTQQGRNSPLHF. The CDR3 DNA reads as TGTGCCAGCAGGAGTACTCAACAGGGGAGGAATTCACCCCTCCACTTT.

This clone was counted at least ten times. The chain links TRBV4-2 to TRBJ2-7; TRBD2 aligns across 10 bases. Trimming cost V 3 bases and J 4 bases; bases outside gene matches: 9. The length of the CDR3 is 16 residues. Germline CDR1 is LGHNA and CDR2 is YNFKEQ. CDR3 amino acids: CASSQDLASGSYEQYF. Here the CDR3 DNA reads TGTGCCAGCAGCCAGGATCTGGCTAGCGGGAGTTACGAGCAGTACTTC.

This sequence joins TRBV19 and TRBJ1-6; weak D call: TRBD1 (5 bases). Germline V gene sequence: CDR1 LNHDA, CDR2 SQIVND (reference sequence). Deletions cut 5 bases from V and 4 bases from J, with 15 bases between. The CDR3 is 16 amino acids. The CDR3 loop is CASSRERGGYNSPLHF. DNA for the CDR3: TGTGCCAGTAGTCGAGAGCGGGGCGGGTATAATTCACCCCTCCACTTT.

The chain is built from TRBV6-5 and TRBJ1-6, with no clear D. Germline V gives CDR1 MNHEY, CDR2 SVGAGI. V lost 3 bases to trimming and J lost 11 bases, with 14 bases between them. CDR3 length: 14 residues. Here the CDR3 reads CASSYGPNTTPLHF. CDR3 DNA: TGTGCCAGCAGTTATGGGCCTAACACCACACCCCTCCACTTT.

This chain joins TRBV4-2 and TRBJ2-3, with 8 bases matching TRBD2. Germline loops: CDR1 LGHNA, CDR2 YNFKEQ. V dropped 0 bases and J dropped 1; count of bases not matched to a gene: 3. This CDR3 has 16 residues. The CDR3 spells CASSQEGLEGTDTQYF. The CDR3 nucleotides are TGTGCCAGCAGCCAAGAGGGACTAGAAGGCACAGATACGCAGTATTTT.

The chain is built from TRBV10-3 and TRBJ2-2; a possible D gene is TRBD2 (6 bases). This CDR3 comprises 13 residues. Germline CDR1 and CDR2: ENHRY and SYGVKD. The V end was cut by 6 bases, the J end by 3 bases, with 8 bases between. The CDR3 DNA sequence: TGTGCCATCAGGACTAGAGACACCGGGGAGCTGTTTTTT. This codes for CAIRTRDTGELFF.

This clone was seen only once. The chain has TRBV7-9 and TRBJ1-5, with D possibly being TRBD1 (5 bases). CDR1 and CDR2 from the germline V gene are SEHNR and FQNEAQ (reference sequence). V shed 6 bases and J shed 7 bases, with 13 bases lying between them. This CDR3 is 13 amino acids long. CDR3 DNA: TGTGCCAGCAGTCTCCAGGGTGCCCAGCCCCAGCATTTT. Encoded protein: CASSLQGAQPQHF. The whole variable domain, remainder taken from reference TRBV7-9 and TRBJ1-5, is DTGVSQNPRHKITKRGQNVTFRCDPISEHNRLYWYRQTLGQGPEFLTYFQNEAQLEKSRLLSDRFSAERPKGSFSTLEIQRTEQGDSAMYLCASSLQGAQPQHFGDGTRLSIL.

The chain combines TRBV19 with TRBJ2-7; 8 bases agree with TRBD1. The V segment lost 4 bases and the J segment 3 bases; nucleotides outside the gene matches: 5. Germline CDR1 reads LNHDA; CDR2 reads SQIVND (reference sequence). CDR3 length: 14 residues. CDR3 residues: CASSTGQGGYEQYF. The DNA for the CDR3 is TGTGCCAGTAGTACAGGACAGGGCGGCTACGAGCAGTACTTC.

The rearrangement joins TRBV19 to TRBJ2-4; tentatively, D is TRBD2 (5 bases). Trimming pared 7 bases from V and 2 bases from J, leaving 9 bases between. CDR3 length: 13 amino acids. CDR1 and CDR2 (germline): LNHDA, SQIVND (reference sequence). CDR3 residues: CASNEGSKNIQYF. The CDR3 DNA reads TGTGCCAGTAATGAGGGTTCCAAAAACATTCAGTACTTC.